This T cell receptor (beta chain) appears in the sequencing data of a study of T cell repertoires in cytomegalovirus infection. Study at large: The study used recently identified HLA-C-restricted and well-studied HLA-B-restricted CMV epitopes.

With regard to this clonotype: Its specificity is unknown. One junction end disagrees with the germline gene, perhaps due to a read error.

In TCRdb, the reads were re-called with MiXCR into one record per CDR3 protein. The sample holds about 770,000 distinct CDR3 sequences, 25% to 30% seen once. Sequenced material: cultured CD8+ T cells from PBMCs, taken from culture after CMV antigen stimulation. This clonotype was obtained from a human donor in good health (CMV status not recorded). Some clones in this sample may be carry-over from other donors' samples.

This CDR3 reads CASTDRPTGELFF. The CDR3 region has the DNA TGTGCTAGCACAGACAGGCCAACCGGGGAGCTGTTTTTT. V gene TRBV7-7 combines with J gene TRBJ2-2; a weak D match, TRBD1 (6 bases). CDR1 and CDR2 (germline): SSHAT, FNYEAQ (reference sequence). The CDR3 spans 13 residues.